Detailed here is one T cell receptor (beta chain). The data are from a study of somatic mutations in cytotoxic T cells in rheumatoid arthritis. Profiling relied on immunoSEQ multiplex PCR, and the TCRdb table lists in-frame clones only, not all of them. The sample contains about 9,200 clones, over 60% of which appear only once. CDR1 MGHRA and CDR2 YSYEKL come from the germline V gene. The V segment lost 3 bases and the J segment 2 bases; nucleotides outside the gene matches: 5. This CDR3 region has 15 residues. This TCR was sampled from an adult with rheumatoid arthritis. The material sequenced was CD8+ T cells sorted from blood. This chain connects TRBV4-1 to TRBJ2-7; 9 nucleotides match TRBD2. The CDR3 DNA follows: TGCGCCAGCAGCCAGATAGCGGGGGCCCCCTACGAGCAGTACTTC. Its translation is CASSQIAGAPYEQYF.